This T cell receptor (beta chain) stems from a study of shared clonotypes between healthy human individuals. Trimming took 0 bases from V and 4 from J; bases not matched to a gene: 4. Germline V CDR1 and CDR2: MNHEY, SVGAGI. This CDR3 is built from 15 residues. To note about this clone: The sample has other DNA sequences that encode this CDR3 too.

Sequencing used immunoSEQ multiplex PCR; TCRdb keeps in-frame clones, though not all of them. This sample yields about 2,500,000 clones, of which approximately 94% are seen a single time; 0.11% to 0.15% belongs to the top ten. The specimen was naive CD4+ T cells sorted from blood. Specified subset: CD45RA+ positively selected. The source is a man aged 18 to 29 in good health. This chain joins TRBV6-5 and TRBJ2-7; 9 bases are a match to TRBD1. The DNA of the CDR3 is TGTGCCAGCAGTTACTCAGGGACAGGGTTATACGAGCAGTACTTC. Translated: CASSYSGTGLYEQYF.